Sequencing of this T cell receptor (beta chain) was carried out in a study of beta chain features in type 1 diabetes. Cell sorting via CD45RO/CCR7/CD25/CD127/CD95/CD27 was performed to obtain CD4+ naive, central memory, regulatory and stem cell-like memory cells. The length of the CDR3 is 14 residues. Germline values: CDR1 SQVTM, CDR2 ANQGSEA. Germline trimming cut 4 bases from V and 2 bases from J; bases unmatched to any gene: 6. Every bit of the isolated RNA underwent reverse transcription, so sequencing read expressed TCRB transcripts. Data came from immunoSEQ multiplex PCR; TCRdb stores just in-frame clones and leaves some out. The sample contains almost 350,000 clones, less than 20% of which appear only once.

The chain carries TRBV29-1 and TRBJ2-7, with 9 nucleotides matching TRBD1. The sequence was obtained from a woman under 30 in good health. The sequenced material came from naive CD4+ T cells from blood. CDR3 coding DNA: TGCAGCGTTGTCTGGGACAGGGCAACCTACGAGCAGTACTTC. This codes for CSVVWDRATYEQYF.